This T cell receptor beta chain derives from a study of metastatic and nonmetastatic thyroid tumors. CDR1 is DFQATT and CDR2 is SNEGSKA in the germline V gene (reference sequence). After removal of 0 bases from V and 5 bases from J, the junction contained 18 bases not matched to a gene. The CDR3 loop spans 18 amino acids. TCRdb re-clonotyped the PCR reads via MiXCR. The top ten clones hold 14% of a sample with over 20,000 clones, around a third of them seen once. This clone was seen once. Among the patients, none had received any treatment before thyroid surgery. The chain carries TRBV20-1 and TRBJ2-7, with 8 bases matching TRBD1. Sequenced material: blood. This sequence originates from a female donor with papillary thyroid cancer or a benign thyroid nodule (not recorded which). Some clones in this sample may be carry-over from other donors' samples. The CDR3 region has the DNA TGCAGTGCTAGAGATTACGTCATGATTGGACAGGGTGGCAACGAGCAGTACTTC. Encoded protein: CSARDYVMIGQGGNEQYF.